This note documents a single TCR beta chain sequence. Its antigen is not known. The donors, all of them Caucasian adults, lived in Nashville, Tennessee. V lost 3 bases, J lost 11 bases, and 9 bases stayed unmatched. Germline-derived CDR1 and CDR2 are MNHNS and SASEGT. There are 13 residues in the CDR3. This record comes from a study of shared clonotypes between healthy human individuals. Study at large: Per donor, CD8 memory used one plate, CD8 naive used two, CD4 memory used three and CD4 naive used three. Whole-study findings and limits: Clonotypes that were shared across a few donors made up 4% to 6% of naive CD4 clonotypes.

Sequenced by immunoSEQ multiplex PCR; TCRdb stores in-frame clones only, minus some. There are 1.6 million or so clones in the sample; just under 99% occur only once, and 0.36% lies in the top ten. Specimen: naive CD4+ T cells sorted from blood. This sample's subset: CD45RA+ positively selected. This sequence joins TRBV6-1 and TRBJ1-1, with 7 bases aligning to TRBD1. The clonotype was recovered from a man aged 25 to 40 in good health. DNA for the CDR3: TGTGCCAGCAGTGAGGTCCCGACAGGGCAGGCTTTCTTT. Translating it yields CASSEVPTGQAFF.